The rows below give T cell receptor beta chains drawn from one sample of a study of OX40 agonist ivuxolimab in advanced cancers. Sequenced by immunoSEQ multiplex PCR; TCRdb stores in-frame clones only, minus some. The data show roughly 76,000 clones, roughly nine tenths seen once. The sequencing here drew on CD4+ or CD8+ T cells sorted from blood, taken in a trial of the OX40 agonist ivuxolimab. The receptors derive from an adult with an advanced solid tumor such as melanoma, head and neck, liver or kidney cancer. The CDR3 runs from the conserved cysteine through the conserved F or W. D genes are given only for firm matches. Some rows have no size entry. The others give once, few or many, or a class for an expanded clone.

J	V	D	size	CDR3	DNA
TRBJ2-7	TRBV5-5	TRBD1	.	CASSFTQGDSYEQYF	TGTGCCAGCAGCTTCACCCAGGGGGACTCCTACGAGCAGTACTTC
TRBJ1-2	TRBV7-2	.	.	CASSSGLGYGYTF	TGTGCCAGCAGCTCGGGATTAGGCTATGGCTACACCTTC
TRBJ2-5	TRBV5-8	.	.	CASSLEGIGTQYF	TGTGCCAGCAGCTTGGAGGGTATTGGGACCCAGTACTTC
TRBJ2-5	TRBV28	.	once	CASSFRQGEKKTQYF	TGTGCCAGCAGTTTCCGGCAGGGTGAAAAAAAGACCCAGTACTTC
TRBJ2-7	TRBV10-2	.	.	CASSKMTAGEQYF	TGCGCCAGCAGTAAAATGACGGCGGGCGAGCAGTACTTC
TRBJ2-5	TRBV7-2	TRBD2	once	CASSIRRTSEETQYF	TGTGCCAGCAGCATCCGCAGGACTAGCGAAGAGACCCAGTACTTC
TRBJ2-7	TRBV29-1	TRBD1	.	CSVRNRGPYEQYF	TGCAGCGTTCGAAACAGGGGGCCCTACGAGCAGTACTTC
TRBJ1-1	TRBV7-6	TRBD1	.	CASSLRGRGRTEAFF	TGTGCCAGCAGCTTAAGGGGCAGGGGGCGTACTGAAGCTTTCTTT
TRBJ1-1	TRBV4-1	.	.	CASSPVNRVWTEAFF	TGCGCCAGCAGCCCGGTAAACAGGGTTTGGACTGAAGCTTTCTTT
TRBJ1-2	TRBV6-5	.	once	CASSQRRNTF	TGTGCCAGCAGCCAGAGACGGAACACCTTC
TRBJ2-7	TRBV9	TRBD2	.	CASSPPAGVHYEQYF	TGTGCCAGCAGCCCCCCGGCGGGAGTACACTACGAGCAGTACTTC
TRBJ2-3	TRBV18	.	once	CASSPPTEGMKPDTQYF	TGTGCCAGCTCACCACCGACCGAGGGGATGAAGCCAGATACGCAGTATTTT
TRBJ1-6	TRBV6-1	.	.	CASSGGAHSPLHF	TGTGCCAGCAGTGGGGGGGCTCATTCACCCCTCCACTTT
TRBJ1-2	TRBV30	TRBD1	many	CAWSGDRGFYGYTF	TGTGCCTGGAGCGGGGACAGGGGGTTCTATGGCTACACCTTC
TRBJ2-1	TRBV19	.	.	CASSIAGLGSHEQFF	TGTGCCAGTAGTATCGCCGGATTGGGGTCCCATGAGCAGTTCTTC
TRBJ2-2	TRBV11-3	.	.	CASSLGGTAFTGELFF	TGTGCCAGCAGCTTAGGCGGGACAGCCTTCACCGGGGAGCTGTTTTTT
TRBJ1-3	TRBV27	.	.	CASSPVGRAGNTIYF	TGTGCCAGCAGTCCCGTCGGGAGGGCTGGAAACACCATATATTTT
TRBJ1-6	TRBV18	TRBD1	.	CASSPPGGASPLHF	TGTGCCAGCTCACCCCCAGGGGGGGCTTCACCCCTCCACTTT
TRBJ1-2	TRBV5-1	TRBD1	few	CASSLVGQGIYGYTF	TGCGCCAGCAGCTTGGTAGGACAGGGGATCTATGGCTACACCTTC
TRBJ2-2	TRBV9	.	.	CASSVTERNTGELFF	TGTGCCAGCAGCGTAACCGAGAGGAACACCGGGGAGCTGTTTTTT
TRBJ2-2	TRBV27	.	.	CASTRTGHTGGELFF	TGTGCCAGCACCAGGACGGGACATACTGGCGGGGAGCTGTTTTTT
TRBJ2-4	TRBV7-3	.	once	CASSDRTGNIQYF	TGTGCCAGCAGCGACCGGACGGGAAACATTCAGTACTTC
TRBJ2-7	TRBV14	.	.	CASSQVRGEQYF	TGTGCCAGCAGCCAAGTGAGGGGGGAGCAGTACTTC
TRBJ1-3	TRBV6-5	.	.	CASSYSMALPGNTIYF	TGTGCCAGCAGTTACTCGATGGCCCTCCCTGGAAACACCATATATTTT
TRBJ1-5	TRBV10-2	TRBD1	.	CASSRGHDGNQPQHF	TGCGCCAGCTCAAGGGGGCATGACGGCAATCAGCCCCAGCATTTT